This T cell receptor (beta chain) was obtained from a study of T cell responses to AZD1222 COVID-19 vaccine. Repertoires were generated with immunoSEQ multiplex PCR, while TCRdb's copy carries only in-frame clones and drops some. Found here are about 140,000 clones, about 86% of them singletons; the top ten hold 5.1%. Concerning this clone itself: The antigen is not known.

Findings and limits, study-wide: White British people made up most donors, females outnumbered males, and clonal diversity was possibly underestimated.

V lost 6 bases and J 7 bases, leaving 21 bases between the germline ends. CDR3 length: 15 amino acids. The germline CDR1 and CDR2 sequences are ENHRY and SYGVKD. The starting material was peripheral blood, obtained 28 days after the second AZD1222 dose. V gene TRBV10-3 combines with J gene TRBJ1-2; no definite D call. The receptor was isolated from an adult who received the AZD1222 COVID-19 vaccine. The DNA for the CDR3 is TGTGCCATCAGCACGTCCGGTAGTGATGTTGCTGGCTACACCTTC. Encoded protein: CAISTSGSDVAGYTF.